What follows are 15 T cell receptor beta chains derived from one specimen sequenced in a study of blood T cell repertoires in COVID-19 (dated by TCRdb to 2019 to 2021). The protocol used for the library was the immunoSEQ multiplex PCR assay. Not all clones reach the TCRdb copy of this immuneACCESS table, which keeps in-frame sequences only. Checked studies attribute under half of the gap to unresolved V genes and leave the rest unexplained. The sample profile shows approximately 250,000 clones; 85% of them were found once. Of the sample, 4.5% to 6% falls within the top ten clones. The sample comprised peripheral blood. All receptors come from a man aged 45 to 65 with COVID-19, enrolled during active disease.

The chain couples TRBV11-3 to TRBJ2-2, with a possible D match to TRBD1 (6 bases). Germline V gene lookup returns CDR1 SGHNT and CDR2 YENEEA. The germline V and J ends were trimmed by 5 bases and 6 bases, with 19 bases remaining between them. CDR3 size: 16 residues. CDR3 residues: CASSRNRDPGPGELFF. DNA for the CDR3: TGTGCCAGCAGCCGGAACAGGGACCCCGGGCCCGGGGAGCTGTTTTTT.

V usage is TRBV28 and J usage is TRBJ1-2; possible D gene TRBD1, 5 bases. The germline gives CDR1 MDHEN, CDR2 SYDVKM. Trimming took 10 bases from V and 5 from J, leaving 20 bases between them. The CDR3 contains 14 residues. The CDR3 region is CATHFPLQGYGYTF. CDR3 nucleotides: TGTGCCACCCACTTCCCCCTGCAGGGATATGGCTACACCTTC.

The table lists this clone with a few counts. This chain joins TRBV4-2 and TRBJ2-1; 7 bases line up with TRBD1. Trimming at V came to 1 base and at J to 2 bases, leaving 2 bases not matched to a gene. In germline, CDR1 is LGHNA, CDR2 YNFKEQ. The length of the CDR3 is 15 residues. The chain's CDR3 is CASSQATGTYNEQFF. As DNA, the CDR3 is TGTGCCAGCAGCCAAGCGACAGGGACCTACAATGAGCAGTTCTTC.

The gene calls are TRBV18 and TRBJ2-5, with 10 bases aligning to TRBD2. V lost 3 bases to trimming and J lost 9 bases; unmatched junction nucleotides: 13. The CDR3 totals 16 residues. Germline loops: CDR1 KGHSH, CDR2 LQKENI. The CDR3 nucleotides read TGTGCCAGCTCACCTACCGGGACTAGCGAACCGAGGTCCCAGTACTTC. It is translated as CASSPTGTSEPRSQYF.

The rearrangement links TRBV5-1 to TRBJ2-5; 12 nucleotides line up with TRBD1. V lost 3 bases to trimming and J lost 5 bases; unmatched junction nucleotides: 8. Germline-derived CDR1 and CDR2 are SGHRS and YFSETQ. The CDR3 is 16 residues long. CDR3 DNA sequence: TGCGCCAGCAGCTCCTTGGGACAGGGGGCGCAGGAGACCCAGTACTTC. It specifies CASSSLGQGAQETQYF.

A few counts support this clone. J is TRBJ2-1 and V is TRBV2; TRBD2 agrees at 11 bases. The V and J ends lost 6 bases and 1 base, in that order; junction bases with no gene match: 5. Germline CDR1 reads SNHLY; CDR2 reads FYNNEI. CDR3 length equals 16 residues. The CDR3 loop is CASSHRTSGSYNEQFF. CDR3 in DNA: TGTGCCAGCAGCCACAGGACTAGCGGGTCCTACAATGAGCAGTTCTTC. Looking up the rest from reference TRBV2 and TRBJ2-1 gives the full variable domain: EPEVTQTPSHQVTQMGQEVILRCVPISNHLYFYWYRQILGQKVEFLVSFYNNEISEKSEIFDDQFSVERPDGSNFTLKIRSTKLEDSAMYFCASSHRTSGSYNEQFFGPGTRLTVL.

The V and J genes are TRBV11-2 and TRBJ1-2; 8 bases align to TRBD1. V lost 5 bases to trimming and J lost 7 bases; unmatched junction nucleotides: 6. The V gene's germline CDR1 is SGHAT and CDR2 FQNNGV. This CDR3 is built from 13 residues. DNA for the CDR3: TGTGCCAGCAGCCGGGACAGGCGGACTGGCTACACCTTC. Amino acids: CASSRDRRTGYTF.

This chain joins TRBV9 and TRBJ2-5; 9 positions match TRBD2. The CDR3 runs to 15 residues. V lost 0 bases and J lost 5; bases outside the gene matches: 5. Germline CDR1 SGDLS, CDR2 YYNGEE. The DNA of the CDR3 is TGTGCCAGCAGCGTAGCTAGCGGGGCTGGGGAGACCCAGTACTTC. It specifies CASSVASGAGETQYF.

The rearrangement joins TRBV5-5 to TRBJ1-2; D remains ambiguous. The CDR3 extends over 15 amino acids. V lost 6 bases to trimming and J lost 10 bases, with 25 bases between them. The germline V gene encodes CDR1 SGHKS and CDR2 YYEKEE (reference sequence). The CDR3 spells CASNPGLQTVLAYTF. CDR3 DNA: TGTGCCAGCAACCCTGGGTTACAGACCGTGCTTGCCTACACCTTC.

This clone was observed a handful of times. V usage is TRBV9 and J usage is TRBJ2-2; 7 nucleotides match TRBD1. The V segment lost 3 bases and the J segment 0 bases; nucleotides outside the gene matches: 2. The CDR3 sequence is 15 residues long. The germline gives CDR1 SGDLS, CDR2 YYNGEE. In DNA form, the CDR3 reads TGTGCCAGCAGCGCCGGGACAGCGAACACCGGGGAGCTGTTTTTT. It is translated as CASSAGTANTGELFF.

The rearrangement uses TRBV12-3 or TRBV12-4 and TRBJ1-1; D may be TRBD1 (5 bases). This CDR3 spans 13 amino acids. Trimming took off 1 base at V and 7 bases at J, with 10 bases between the two ends. CDR3 sequence: CASSLGTRNEAFF. In DNA, the CDR3 is TGTGCCAGCAGTTTAGGGACACGAAATGAAGCTTTCTTT.

The gene calls are TRBV19 and TRBJ2-3; perhaps TRBD2 as D (7 bases). Trimming took 7 bases from V and 6 from J, leaving 26 bases between them. This CDR3 is built from 17 residues. Germline V lookup: CDR1 LNHDA, CDR2 SQIVND (reference sequence). The CDR3 sequence is CASTQKARGRPTDTQYF. Written as DNA, the CDR3 is TGTGCCAGTACCCAAAAGGCGCGGGGGCGGCCAACCGATACGCAGTATTTT. Based on the CDR3 plus reference TRBV19 and TRBJ2-3, the full variable domain is DGGITQSPKYLFRKEGQNVTLSCEQNLNHDAMYWYRQDPGQGLRLIYYSQIVNDFQKGDIAEGYSVSREKKESFPLTVTSAQKNPTAFYLCASTQKARGRPTDTQYFGPGTRLTVL.

CDR3 nucleotides: TGTGCCAGTAGTATACGAGGGGGAGGGAATCAGCCCCAGCATTTT. Its protein product is CASSIRGGGNQPQHF. This chain joins TRBV19 and TRBJ1-5, with D perhaps TRBD1 (6 bases). V was clipped by 2 bases and J by 4 bases, with 12 bases between them. Germline CDR1 reads LNHDA; CDR2 reads SQIVND (reference sequence). There are 15 residues in the CDR3.

The chain carries TRBV11-1 and TRBJ2-5; D possibly corresponds to TRBD1 (5 bases). Between the trimmed V and J ends, which lost 4 bases and 7 bases, there was a span of 19 bases. CDR3 length: 15 residues. Germline CDR1 reads SGHAT; CDR2 reads FQDESV (reference sequence). The chain's CDR3 is CASSSRTSQGGTQYF. CDR3 bases: TGTGCCAGCAGCTCGCGGACATCCCAGGGCGGGACCCAGTACTTC.

This chain connects TRBV5-8 to TRBJ2-1; tentatively, D is TRBD1 (5 bases). The germline V and J ends were trimmed by 6 bases and 5 bases, with 15 bases remaining between them. The CDR3 extends over 14 amino acids. Germline assignment: CDR1 SGHTS and CDR2 YDEGEE. Here the CDR3 reads CASNLLTGHNEQFF. The CDR3 DNA reads as TGTGCCAGCAACCTTCTTACAGGACACAATGAGCAGTTCTTC. Complete variable domain (other parts from reference TRBV5-8 and TRBJ2-1): EAGVTQSPTHLIKTRGQQATLRCSPISGHTSVYWYQQALGLGLQFLLWYDEGEERNRGNFPPRFSGRQFPNYSSELNVNALELEDSALYLCASNLLTGHNEQFFGPGTRLTVL.